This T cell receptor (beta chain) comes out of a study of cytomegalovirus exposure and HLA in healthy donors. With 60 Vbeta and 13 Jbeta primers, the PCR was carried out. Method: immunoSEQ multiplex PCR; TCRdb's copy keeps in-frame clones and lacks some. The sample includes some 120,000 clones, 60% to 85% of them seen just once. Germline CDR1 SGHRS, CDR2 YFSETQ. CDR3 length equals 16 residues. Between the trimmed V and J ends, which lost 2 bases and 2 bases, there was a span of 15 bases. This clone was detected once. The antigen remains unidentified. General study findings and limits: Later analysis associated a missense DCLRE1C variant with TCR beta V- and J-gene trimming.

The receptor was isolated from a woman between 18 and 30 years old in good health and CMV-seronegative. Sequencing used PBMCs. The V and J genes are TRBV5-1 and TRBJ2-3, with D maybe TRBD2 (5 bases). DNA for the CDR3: TGCGCCAGCAGCTTCCCCAGAGCGGAGTACACAGATACGCAGTATTTT. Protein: CASSFPRAEYTDTQYF.